The 28 T cell receptor beta chains below were found in one sample sequenced in a study of shared clonotypes between healthy human individuals. Repertoires were generated with immunoSEQ multiplex PCR, while TCRdb's copy carries only in-frame clones and drops some. This table holds over a million clones, approximately 70% found once. The sequencing input was memory CD4+ T cells sorted from blood. Indicated subset: CD45RA-negative fraction. The receptors derive from a man aged 18 to 29 in good health.

The chain uses TRBV11-2 and TRBJ1-1; unclear D gene. This CDR3 has 14 amino acids. The germline CDR1 and CDR2 sequences are SGHAT and FQNNGV. V was cut by 6 bases and J by 1 base, with 12 bases left in between. Written as DNA, the CDR3 is TGTGCCAGCAGTCAGGCCTGGGGGAACACTGAAGCTTTCTTT. Translated, it gives CASSQAWGNTEAFF.

This clone was recorded once. The V call is TRBV19, the J call TRBJ2-3; D remains unclear. CDR3 size: 13 residues. V dropped 9 bases and J dropped 2 bases, with 12 bases sitting between them. CDR1 LNHDA and CDR2 SQIVND come from the germline V gene (reference sequence). The chain's CDR3 is CASSPLYTDTQYF. The CDR3 bases are TGTGCCAGCAGCCCCCTTTACACAGATACGCAGTATTTT. Together with reference TRBV19 and TRBJ2-3, the CDR3 gives the full variable domain: DGGITQSPKYLFRKEGQNVTLSCEQNLNHDAMYWYRQDPGQGLRLIYYSQIVNDFQKGDIAEGYSVSREKKESFPLTVTSAQKNPTAFYLCASSPLYTDTQYFGPGTRLTVL.

The V gene is TRBV9, the J gene TRBJ2-7; 9 nucleotides align to TRBD2. The CDR3 is 15 residues long. Germline CDR1 and CDR2: SGDLS and YYNGEE. J lost 3 bases, V lost 0 bases, and 4 bases had no gene match. CDR3 bases: TGTGCCAGCAGCGTAGGGACTAGCGCGCTCTACGAGCAGTACTTC. Its translation: CASSVGTSALYEQYF.

The rearrangement uses TRBV27 and TRBJ1-1; a possible D gene is TRBD1 (5 bases). There are 20 residues in the CDR3. The V gene's germline CDR1 is MNHEY and CDR2 SMNVEV (reference sequence). With 1 base removed from V and 0 bases from J, the gap between germline ends came to 24 bases. The DNA of the CDR3 is TGTGCCAGCAGTTTATTTTTCCCTCCCGACGGCCAGGACATGAACACTGAAGCTTTCTTT. Protein sequence: CASSLFFPPDGQDMNTEAFF.

The chain has TRBV7-9 and TRBJ2-1; 7 bases are shared with TRBD2. From germline, CDR1 is SEHNR and CDR2 FQNEAQ (reference sequence). The CDR3 sequence is 17 residues long. J gave up 3 bases and V 6 bases, and 14 bases lay outside the gene matches. CDR3 DNA sequence: TGTGCCAGCAGGCTCAAATCTCGGGGGGACGGCTACAATGAGCAGTTCTTC. It is translated as CASRLKSRGDGYNEQFF.

This clone was seen only a few times. The V and J genes are TRBV5-1 and TRBJ1-1, with TRBD1 identical over 11 bases. The germline gives CDR1 SGHRS, CDR2 YFSETQ. V lost 2 bases, J lost 5 bases, and 8 bases stayed unmatched. The CDR3 has 16 residues. CDR3 protein: CASSLATGTGGTEAFF. In DNA form, the CDR3 reads TGCGCCAGCAGCTTAGCCACCGGGACAGGGGGGACTGAAGCTTTCTTT.

This clone was detected a few times. V and J are TRBV7-6 and TRBJ2-2, with D maybe TRBD1 (6 bases). The CDR3 extends over 14 amino acids. Germline V gene lookup returns CDR1 SGHVS and CDR2 FNYEAQ. V was clipped by 6 bases and J by 0 bases, with 8 bases between them. The CDR3 is CASSRQANTGELFF. As DNA, the CDR3 is TGTGCCAGCAGTCGACAGGCGAACACCGGGGAGCTGTTTTTT.

For this clone: Other DNA sequences in the same sample also yield this CDR3. The CDR3 protein is CASSLMGSNTGELFF. The CDR3 nucleotides read TGTGCCAGCAGTTTAATGGGCAGCAACACCGGGGAGCTGTTTTTT. The chain couples TRBV27 to TRBJ2-2; D is undetermined. V lost 2 bases and J lost 2, with 9 bases in between. Germline CDR1 MNHEY, CDR2 SMNVEV (reference sequence). There are 15 residues in the CDR3.

The V call is TRBV28, the J call TRBJ1-1; D is unclear. Per germline, CDR1 MDHEN and CDR2 SYDVKM. Trimming removed 3 bases at V and 0 bases at J, with 8 bases between. The CDR3 has 14 amino acids. The DNA of the CDR3 is TGTGCCAGCAGTTTCGGGGTTTTGAACACTGAAGCTTTCTTT. Translating it yields CASSFGVLNTEAFF.

Notes on this clone: A clone one base away is much larger, so this may be a read error. The sample has other DNA sequences that encode this CDR3 too. The V gene is TRBV6-6, the J gene TRBJ2-5; D gene unclear. Germline CDR1 is MNHNY and CDR2 is SVGAGI (reference sequence). With 6 bases removed from V and 4 bases from J, the gap between germline ends came to 6 bases. The length of the CDR3 is 11 residues. CDR3 amino acids: CASSPGETQYF. DNA for the CDR3: TGTGCCAGCAGCCCCGGAGAGACCCAGTACTTC.

The V and J genes are TRBV5-5 and TRBJ2-7; D may be TRBD2 (5 bases). The ends were cut back, 4 bases at V and 3 bases at J, with 17 bases in the middle. CDR1 and CDR2 (germline): SGHKS, YYEKEE (reference sequence). The CDR3 is made up of 15 amino acids. The CDR3 sequence: CASSVALAALYEQYF. CDR3 nucleotides: TGTGCCAGCAGCGTGGCTCTAGCTGCCCTCTACGAGCAGTACTTC.

This clone was observed many times. The chain is built from TRBV4-3 and TRBJ2-1, with 9 bases fitting TRBD2. Germline CDR1 and CDR2: LGHNA and YSLEER. The length of the CDR3 is 17 residues. With V trimmed by 0 bases and J by 9 bases, 12 bases remained unmatched. The CDR3 nucleotides read TGCGCCAGCAGCCAAGACCGTAGCGGGAGAGTAAGGAGTGAGCAGTTCTTC. Translation: CASSQDRSGRVRSEQFF.

Concerning this clone itself: At one end the junction does not follow the germline gene, possibly because of a read error. The chain recombines TRBV6-8 with TRBJ2-4; TRBD1 matches at 7 bases. Germline CDR1 and CDR2: MNHGY and SAAAGT. This CDR3 comprises 11 residues. CDR3 sequence reads: CASSLSGQNDF. CDR3 coding DNA: TGTGCCAGCAGCCTTTCGGGACAGAACGACTTC.

The chain employs TRBV7-2 and TRBJ2-1, with unresolved D. The V and J ends lost 3 bases and 3 bases respectively, with 9 bases between them. The CDR3 extends over 14 amino acids. Germline V lookup: CDR1 SGHTA, CDR2 FQGNSA. As DNA, the CDR3 is TGTGCCAGCAGCTTGCCTGGCCGCTACAATGAGCAGTTCTTC. This gives the protein CASSLPGRYNEQFF. Full variable domain (outside the CDR3, taken from reference TRBV7-2 and TRBJ2-1): GAGVSQSPSNKVTEKGKDVELRCDPISGHTALYWYRQSLGQGLEFLIYFQGNSAPDKSGLPSDRFSAERTGGSVSTLTIQRTQQEDSAVYLCASSLPGRYNEQFFGPGTRLTVL.

Concerning this clone itself: Within the sample, other DNA sequences also encode this same CDR3. J is TRBJ2-5 and V is TRBV5-4; unclear D gene. There are 14 residues in the CDR3. Between the trimmed V and J ends, which lost 0 bases and 4 bases, there was a span of 10 bases. Germline CDR1 is SGHNT and CDR2 is YYREEE (reference sequence). For the CDR3, the DNA is TGTGCCAGCAGCTTGGGGGGTGCGGTAGAGACCCAGTACTTC. Translating gives CASSLGGAVETQYF.

The chain carries TRBV29-1 and TRBJ1-2; 12 nucleotides line up with TRBD1. This CDR3 comprises 14 residues. Germline lookup yields CDR1 SQVTM and CDR2 ANQGSEA. Losses at the gene ends were 7 bases for V and 8 bases for J; bases not matched to a gene: 11. The CDR3 DNA sequence: TGCAGCGGAACAACCGGGACAGGGGGCGAGGGCTACACCTTC. Amino acids: CSGTTGTGGEGYTF. Complete variable domain (other parts from reference TRBV29-1 and TRBJ1-2): SAVISQKPSRDICQRGTSLTIQCQVDSQVTMMFWYRQQPGQSLTLIATANQGSEATYESGFVIDKFPISRPNLTFSTLTVSNMSPEDSSIYLCSGTTGTGGEGYTFGSGTRLTVV.

The chain links TRBV15 to TRBJ1-3; D unresolved. Trimming pared 2 bases from V and 4 bases from J, leaving 9 bases between. CDR1 is LNHNV, CDR2 YYDKDF, per germline (reference sequence). CDR3 length: 14 amino acids. This CDR3 is CATSRPISGNTIYF. As DNA, the CDR3 is TGTGCCACCAGCAGACCGATTTCGGGAAACACCATATATTTT.

As to this clone: The junction differs from germline at one of its ends, possibly a read error. This rearrangement joins TRBV7-9 to TRBJ1-1; unclear D gene. The CDR3 loop spans 14 amino acids. Germline V gene data show CDR1 as SEHNR and CDR2 as FQNEAQ (reference sequence). CDR3 DNA sequence: TGTGCCAGCATCTTATCAGCTATGAACACTGAAGCTTTCTTT. It specifies CASILSAMNTEAFF.

This chain links TRBV2 with TRBJ2-1, with D unclear. In germline, CDR1 is SNHLY, CDR2 FYNNEI. Trimming left V 1 base short and J 0 bases short, with 7 bases between. The CDR3 has 15 amino acids. CDR3 bases: TGTGCCAGCAGTGAAGTGAGTGGCTCCTACAATGAGCAGTTCTTC. Translated, it gives CASSEVSGSYNEQFF.

The chain joins TRBV6-5 to TRBJ1-1; 9 bases are shared with TRBD1. V shed 4 bases, J shed 4 bases, and the junction held 4 bases outside the gene matches. Per the germline V gene, CDR1 is MNHEY and CDR2 is SVGAGI. The CDR3 contains 14 residues. CDR3 amino acids: CASSFGQGTTEAFF. The CDR3 DNA reads TGTGCCAGCAGTTTCGGACAGGGGACCACTGAAGCTTTCTTT.

This rearrangement joins TRBV23-1 to TRBJ2-1; a weak D match, TRBD2 (7 bases). TRBV23-1 counts as an open reading frame of uncertain function. There are 15 residues in the CDR3. V lost 5 bases and J lost 8, with 19 bases in between. The CDR3 nucleotides read TGCGCCAGCAGTGGAGCGGGGACAAACTGGGATGAGCAGTTCTTC. Translated, it gives CASSGAGTNWDEQFF.

The CDR3 DNA follows: TGTGCCATCGGGATACTTAATGAAAAACTGTTTTTT. Protein sequence: CAIGILNEKLFF. This chain uses TRBV7-9 with TRBJ1-4; D remains ambiguous. Per germline, CDR1 SEHNR and CDR2 FQNEAQ (reference sequence). The CDR3 sequence is 12 residues long. V was trimmed by 10 bases and J by 4 bases, leaving 10 bases between them.

The V gene is TRBV7-2, the J gene TRBJ1-2, with 7 nucleotides matching TRBD1. The CDR3 loop spans 15 amino acids. The J segment lost 5 bases and the V segment lost 1 base, leaving 7 bases of the junction unmatched. Per germline, CDR1 SGHTA and CDR2 FQGNSA. The CDR3 DNA follows: TGTGCCAGCAGCTTAGGGACCGGGACAGCTTATGGCTACACCTTC. Translation: CASSLGTGTAYGYTF.

The genes are TRBV7-8 and TRBJ1-5; tentative D call: TRBD1 (5 bases). V was pared by 1 base and J by 4 bases, with 8 bases between. This CDR3 spans 14 amino acids. Germline V gene lookup returns CDR1 SGHVS and CDR2 FQNEAQ. The CDR3 nucleotides are TGTGCCAGCAGCTTAGAACAGGCGAATCAGCCCCAGCATTTT. Translation: CASSLEQANQPQHF.

This chain links TRBV4-3 with TRBJ1-2; D remains ambiguous. Trimming took off 0 bases at V and 0 bases at J, with 11 bases between the two ends. The CDR3 extends over 16 amino acids. The germline V gene encodes CDR1 LGHNA and CDR2 YSLEER. The CDR3 DNA is TGCGCCAGCAGCCAAGAGGCCTCCACAGCTAACTATGGCTACACCTTC. Translation gives CASSQEASTANYGYTF.

This chain links TRBV5-1 with TRBJ2-5, with D possibly matching TRBD1 (5 bases). The CDR3 consists of 14 residues. V lost 2 bases and J 1 base, leaving 9 bases between the germline ends. In germline, CDR1 is SGHRS, CDR2 YFSETQ. The CDR3 sequence is CASSFTTAQETQYF. In nucleotides, the CDR3 is TGCGCCAGCAGCTTCACGACAGCCCAAGAGACCCAGTACTTC.

Notes on this clone: Other DNA sequences of this sample code for an identical CDR3. The chain combines TRBV9 with TRBJ2-3, with D possibly TRBD2 on 6 matching bases. Trimming cost V 6 bases and J 2 bases, with 10 bases left between them. Germline-derived CDR1 and CDR2 are SGDLS and YYNGEE. There are 13 residues in the CDR3. CDR3 in DNA: TGTGCCAGCAACCGGGACTTCACAGATACGCAGTATTTT. Translated, it gives CASNRDFTDTQYF. The variable domain in full, completed from reference TRBV9 and TRBJ2-3, reads DSGVTQTPKHLITATGQRVTLRCSPRSGDLSVYWYQQSLDQGLQFLIQYYNGEERAKGNILERFSAQQFPDLHSELNLSSLELGDSALYFCASNRDFTDTQYFGPGTRLTVL.

The chain has TRBV9 and TRBJ2-7; D is unresolved. The ends were cut back, 4 bases at V and 3 bases at J, with 14 bases in the middle. Germline loops: CDR1 SGDLS, CDR2 YYNGEE. This CDR3 contains 14 residues. The CDR3 loop reads CASSTGPENYEQYF. Here the CDR3 DNA reads TGTGCCAGCAGCACTGGACCGGAAAACTACGAGCAGTACTTC.